This T cell receptor (beta chain) is from a study of blood T cells in healthy people across ages. Study-wide findings and caveats: PBMCs that were unsorted prevented a conclusive naive versus antigen-experienced comparison.

Peripheral blood samples of roughly 10 milliliters were drawn from each donor. Each sample used at least 6 million PBMCs. Primers used in a second PCR of about 7 to 12 cycles were a sample-barcoded 5' primer and a J-beta primer mix. Paired-end reads containing CDR3 totaled no fewer than 2.5 million for each sample. MiXCR was run by TCRdb on the 5' RACE reads, yielding one entry per CDR3 protein. The sample holds 450,000 to 700,000 distinct CDR3 sequences, roughly 29% seen once. As for this clonotype: The antigen remains unidentified.

Sequenced input: blood. The sequence derives from a woman in her 70s in good health.

The CDR3 nucleotides read TGCGCCAGCAGCTTTACGTCGGCAGCCAGAAAAAACACTGAAGCTTTCTTT. Translating it yields CASSFTSAARKNTEAFF. The chain combines TRBV5-1 with TRBJ1-1; D remains ambiguous. Germline V gives CDR1 SGHRS, CDR2 YFSETQ. The V and J ends lost 2 bases and 2 bases respectively, with 19 bases between them. The CDR3 totals 17 residues. Drawing the rest from reference TRBV5-1 and TRBJ1-1, the complete variable domain is KAGVTQTPRYLIKTRGQQVTLSCSPISGHRSVSWYQQTPGQGLQFLFEYFSETQRNKGNFPGRFSGRQFSNSRSEMNVSTLELGDSALYLCASSFTSAARKNTEAFFGQGTRLTVV.